The 31 T cell receptor beta chains presented below share a single source sample, sequenced in a study of blood T cell repertoires in COVID-19. The table came from immunoSEQ multiplex PCR; TCRdb's copy has only in-frame clones and leaves some out. The repertoire holds some 250,000 clones, with about 88% as singletons. The sequencing input was peripheral blood. The receptor source for this set is a woman aged 70-85 years with active or convalescent COVID-19.

This rearrangement joins TRBV4-3 to TRBJ2-2; D possibly corresponds to TRBD1 (6 bases). Germline V lookup: CDR1 LGHNA, CDR2 YSLEER. Deletions cut 0 bases from V and 4 bases from J, with 21 bases between. The CDR3 is made up of 19 amino acids. CDR3 sequence reads: CASSQDLAGVLEGTGELFF. CDR3 nucleotides: TGCGCCAGCAGCCAAGATTTGGCAGGGGTCCTAGAGGGCACCGGGGAGCTGTTTTTT.

The chain combines TRBV19 with TRBJ1-1; D unresolved. The V gene's germline CDR1 is LNHDA and CDR2 SQIVND (reference sequence). The CDR3 runs 15 residues. Between the trimmed V and J ends, which lost 7 bases and 0 bases, there was a span of 15 bases. The DNA for the CDR3 is TGTGCCAGTAAAATAGGCGGCGGAATGAACACTGAAGCTTTCTTT. This codes for CASKIGGGMNTEAFF.

This sequence joins TRBV19 and TRBJ2-7, with TRBD1 as a possible D gene (6 bases). The CDR3 extends over 12 amino acids. V was cut by 7 bases and J by 3 bases, with 10 bases left in between. CDR1 and CDR2 from the germline V gene are LNHDA and SQIVND (reference sequence). This chain's CDR3 is CASKGQFYEQYF. The CDR3, as DNA: TGTGCCAGTAAAGGACAGTTCTACGAGCAGTACTTC. Based on the CDR3 plus reference TRBV19 and TRBJ2-7, the full variable domain is DGGITQSPKYLFRKEGQNVTLSCEQNLNHDAMYWYRQDPGQGLRLIYYSQIVNDFQKGDIAEGYSVSREKKESFPLTVTSAQKNPTAFYLCASKGQFYEQYFGPGTRLTVT.

The chain is built from TRBV6-5 and TRBJ1-1; D is uncertain. V gave up 0 bases and J gave up 1 base, with 12 bases separating them. CDR3 length equals 16 residues. Germline V gene lookup returns CDR1 MNHEY and CDR2 SVGAGI. The CDR3 sequence: CASSYSRVRTNTEAFF. In DNA, the CDR3 is TGTGCCAGCAGTTACTCGAGGGTGCGGACGAACACTGAAGCTTTCTTT.

V gene TRBV23-1 combines with J gene TRBJ1-5, with D perhaps matching TRBD1 (5 bases). TRBV23-1 has ORF status, its function being uncertain. Trimming shortened V by 8 bases and J by 4 bases, and 18 bases separated the two germline ends. This CDR3 has 15 residues. The CDR3 DNA reads as TGCGCCAGCGGACGACGACTGGAGGGGAATCAGCCCCAGCATTTT. This gives the protein CASGRRLEGNQPQHF.

The gene calls are TRBV21-1 and TRBJ2-7; the D call in the table, TRBD2, was not verified against the DNA. TRBV21-1 counts as a pseudogene. The CDR3 totals 14 residues. The CDR3 nucleotides read TGTGCCAGCAGCGCCCTGAGATTGGTGTACGAGCAGTACTTC. Translating it yields CASSALRLVYEQYF.

This rearrangement joins TRBV19 to TRBJ1-4; D remains unclear. Germline V gene data show CDR1 as LNHDA and CDR2 as SQIVND (reference sequence). The V end lost 3 bases, the J end lost 0 bases, and 8 bases lay between the germline ends. The CDR3 length is 15 residues. The CDR3 protein is CASSIWTATNEKLFF. CDR3 nucleotides: TGTGCCAGTAGTATCTGGACTGCAACTAATGAAAAACTGTTTTTT.

The chain employs TRBV6-1 and TRBJ2-5, with 12 bases lining up with TRBD2. This CDR3 spans 16 amino acids. Trimming removed 4 bases from V and 4 bases from J; junction bases left unmatched: 7. Germline V lookup: CDR1 MNHNS, CDR2 SASEGT. The CDR3 loop is CASSAMLAGGRETQYF. CDR3 bases: TGTGCCAGCAGTGCGATGCTAGCGGGGGGGCGAGAGACCCAGTACTTC.

The chain combines TRBV6-1 with TRBJ2-2; no clear D. Germline loops: CDR1 MNHNS, CDR2 SASEGT. Trimming shortened V by 1 base and J by 7 bases, and 7 bases separated the two germline ends. The CDR3 is 13 residues long. The CDR3 nucleotides read TGTGCCAGCAGTGAAGACTACTTCGGGGAGCTGTTTTTT. It specifies CASSEDYFGELFF.

The chain couples TRBV11-2 to TRBJ2-1; 14 bases match TRBD2. From germline, CDR1 is SGHAT and CDR2 FQNNGV. Germline trimming cut 1 base from V and 5 bases from J; bases unmatched to any gene: 4. This CDR3 contains 17 residues. In DNA form, the CDR3 reads TGTGCCAGCAGCTTAGGCAGGACTAGCGGGGGGCACAATGAGCAGTTCTTC. Translating gives CASSLGRTSGGHNEQFF.

The genes are TRBV5-1 and TRBJ1-1; 8 bases match TRBD1. The V and J ends lost 6 bases and 0 bases, in that order; junction bases with no gene match: 13. Germline V gene sequence: CDR1 SGHRS, CDR2 YFSETQ. This CDR3 is built from 17 residues. CDR3 coding DNA: TGCGCCAGCAACCCCCTCGGACAGGGCCATATGAACACTGAAGCTTTCTTT. It encodes CASNPLGQGHMNTEAFF.

This chain joins TRBV10-1 and TRBJ1-1; 7 positions agree with TRBD1. The ends lost 6 bases at V and 0 bases at J; junction bases unmatched: 4. The CDR3 has 14 residues. Germline-derived CDR1 and CDR2 are WNHNN and SYGVQD (reference sequence). CDR3 in amino acids: CASSRDRVNTEAFF. CDR3 bases: TGCGCCAGCAGCAGGGACAGAGTGAACACTGAAGCTTTCTTT.

This chain connects TRBV29-1 to TRBJ1-1; 10 bases agree with TRBD1. The germline CDR1 and CDR2 sequences are SQVTM and ANQGSEA. V shed 4 bases and J 5 bases; nucleotides not matched to a gene: 4. This CDR3 region has 13 residues. CDR3 DNA: TGCAGCGTTGCCGGGACAGGGGTTACTGAAGCTTTCTTT. The encoded protein is CSVAGTGVTEAFF.

Only a few counts were recorded for this clone. The chain joins TRBV12-3 or TRBV12-4 to TRBJ2-7, with D possibly matching TRBD1 (5 bases). This CDR3 contains 12 residues. Trimming removed 2 bases at V and 4 bases at J, with 6 bases between. CDR3 coding DNA: TGTGCCAGCAGTTTAAGGGGATACGAGCAGTACTTC. Residues: CASSLRGYEQYF.

This clone was seen only once. The rearrangement links TRBV6-5 to TRBJ1-2; 7 bases align to TRBD1. V was pared by 0 bases and J by 2 bases, with 3 bases of the junction left unmatched. Looked up from germline, CDR1 is MNHEY and CDR2 is SVGAGI. This CDR3 region has 15 residues. CDR3 in amino acids: CASSYSTGLNYGYTF. The CDR3 DNA reads as TGTGCCAGCAGTTACTCGACAGGGTTAAACTATGGCTACACCTTC.

This chain links TRBV5-1 with TRBJ2-3; D call uncertain. Between the trimmed V and J ends, which lost 0 bases and 2 bases, there was a span of 7 bases. CDR1 and CDR2 from the germline V gene are SGHRS and YFSETQ. The CDR3 has 14 residues. CDR3 DNA sequence: TGCGCCAGCAGCTTGGGGCAGATCACAGATACGCAGTATTTT. Translated: CASSLGQITDTQYF.

The V gene is TRBV21-1, the J gene TRBJ2-7; the table's D call, TRBD2, was not checked against the DNA. TRBV21-1 is a pseudogene segment. This CDR3 contains 19 residues. The CDR3 is CASSPSPLAGAFPHYEQYF. The CDR3 DNA is TGTGCCAGCAGCCCCTCTCCCCTAGCGGGGGCCTTCCCCCACTACGAGCAGTACTTC.

The rearrangement links TRBV6-1 to TRBJ1-2; 7 nucleotides align to TRBD1. CDR1 and CDR2 from the germline V gene are MNHNS and SASEGT. This CDR3 has 18 amino acids. After removal of 2 bases from V and 4 bases from J, the junction contained 16 bases not matched to a gene. The CDR3 sequence is CASSERGRREGRIYGYTF. CDR3 DNA: TGTGCCAGCAGTGAAAGGGGGCGTAGAGAGGGAAGGATCTATGGCTACACCTTC.

The chain employs TRBV19 and TRBJ2-5; 7 nucleotides align to TRBD1. CDR1 and CDR2 from the germline V gene are LNHDA and SQIVND (reference sequence). This CDR3 has 13 amino acids. J lost 5 bases, V lost 11 bases, and 11 bases had no gene match. The CDR3: CACRTGRGETQYF. The CDR3 coding sequence is TGTGCCTGTCGGACAGGTCGGGGTGAGACCCAGTACTTC.

The chain recombines TRBV24-1 with TRBJ2-6; 10 positions match TRBD1. Germline trimming cut 5 bases from V and 1 base from J; bases unmatched to any gene: 7. The CDR3 is 18 residues long. The germline gives CDR1 KGHDR, CDR2 SFDVKD. The CDR3 loop reads CATSGTGGIPSGANVLTF. DNA for the CDR3: TGTGCCACCAGTGGGACAGGGGGGATCCCTTCTGGGGCCAACGTCCTGACTTTC.

This chain uses TRBV18 with TRBJ2-1, with D maybe TRBD2 (7 bases). Between the trimmed V and J ends, which lost 5 bases and 5 bases, there was a span of 16 bases. Germline V gene data show CDR1 as KGHSH and CDR2 as LQKENI. This CDR3 has 15 amino acids. This CDR3 is CASSNREGINNEQFF. CDR3 in DNA: TGTGCCAGCTCAAACAGGGAGGGGATAAACAATGAGCAGTTCTTC. Using reference TRBV18 and TRBJ2-1 for the parts outside the CDR3, the full variable domain is NAGVMQNPRHLVRRRGQEARLRCSPMKGHSHVYWYRQLPEEGLKFMVYLQKENIIDESGMPKERFSAEFPKEGPSILRIQQVVRGDSAAYFCASSNREGINNEQFFGPGTRLTVL.

This rearrangement joins TRBV5-1 to TRBJ1-1; D might be TRBD1 (5 bases). This CDR3 is 14 amino acids long. In germline, CDR1 is SGHRS, CDR2 YFSETQ. The V gene lost 4 bases and the J gene lost 4 bases, with 14 bases spanning the gap. CDR3 in amino acids: CASSPQGGVTEAFF. CDR3 sequence (DNA): TGCGCCAGCAGCCCTCAGGGTGGGGTCACTGAAGCTTTCTTT.

This chain connects TRBV19 to TRBJ2-3; TRBD1 is a possible D gene (5 bases). V lost 2 bases, J lost 8 bases, and 11 bases lay in between. The CDR3 is made up of 13 amino acids. CDR1 is LNHDA and CDR2 is SQIVND in the germline V gene (reference sequence). CDR3 region: CASSIKRDSTQYF. In nucleotides, the CDR3 is TGTGCCAGTAGTATAAAACGAGACAGTACGCAGTATTTT.

The V call is TRBV6-5, the J call TRBJ1-2; D is ambiguous. Germline V lookup: CDR1 MNHEY, CDR2 SVGAGI. Trimming removed 2 bases from V and 2 bases from J, with 6 bases in between. The CDR3 runs to 13 residues. The CDR3 nucleotides are TGTGCCAGCAGTTACGGGAGGAACTATGGCTACACCTTC. Its translation: CASSYGRNYGYTF.

The chain uses TRBV5-6 and TRBJ2-7; perhaps TRBD1 as D (6 bases). Germline lookup yields CDR1 SGHDT and CDR2 YYEEEE. This CDR3 is 16 amino acids long. V was clipped by 5 bases and J by 2 bases, with 20 bases between them. CDR3 in DNA: TGTGCCAGCAGGGTTCAGCACAGGGCCATAACCTACGAGCAGTACTTC. Encoded protein: CASRVQHRAITYEQYF.

The chain employs TRBV5-5 and TRBJ1-2, with D tentatively TRBD1 (5 bases). This CDR3 has 15 residues. CDR1 is SGHKS and CDR2 is YYEKEE in the germline V gene (reference sequence). V was clipped by 0 bases and J by 3 bases, with 12 bases between them. The CDR3 region has the DNA TGTGCCAGCAGCTTGGTCCTAGGGGCAGACTATGGCTACACCTTC. Its protein product is CASSLVLGADYGYTF. The full variable domain, completed using reference TRBV5-5 and TRBJ1-2, is DAGVTQSPTHLIKTRGQQVTLRCSPISGHKSVSWYQQVLGQGPQFIFQYYEKEERGRGNFPDRFSARQFPNYSSELNVNALLLGDSALYLCASSLVLGADYGYTFGSGTRLTVV.

This clone was detected only a few times. The rearrangement uses TRBV2 and TRBJ2-5; 10 bases match TRBD2. This CDR3 comprises 15 residues. The germline V gene has CDR1 SNHLY and CDR2 FYNNEI. V was clipped by 5 bases and J by 4 bases; unmatched bases: 7. The CDR3: CASSPAGGPGETQYF. DNA for the CDR3: TGTGCCAGCAGTCCAGCGGGGGGGCCGGGAGAGACCCAGTACTTC.

The genes are TRBV19 and TRBJ2-7; D might be TRBD1 (6 bases). The V gene lost 2 bases and the J gene lost 4 bases, with 12 bases spanning the gap. The CDR3 covers 14 residues. The germline gives CDR1 LNHDA, CDR2 SQIVND (reference sequence). In nucleotides, the CDR3 is TGTGCCAGTAGTATAACAGGGAATAAATACGAGCAGTACTTC. As protein: CASSITGNKYEQYF.

The chain couples TRBV6-5 to TRBJ1-5; 9 bases are a match to TRBD1. The CDR3 has 15 amino acids. Germline V gene lookup returns CDR1 MNHEY and CDR2 SVGAGI. With V trimmed by 6 bases and J by 8 bases, 11 bases remained unmatched. The CDR3: CASRRGQGIIKPQHF. The CDR3 DNA reads TGTGCCAGCAGACGAGGACAGGGGATTATTAAGCCCCAGCATTTT.

This sequence joins TRBV15 and TRBJ2-5; 7 positions match TRBD2. Germline values: CDR1 LNHNV, CDR2 YYDKDF (reference sequence). The CDR3 has 15 residues. V shed 2 bases, J shed 4 bases, and the junction held 7 bases outside the gene matches. CDR3 in amino acids: CATSRLSSGPETQYF. CDR3 bases: TGTGCCACCAGCAGATTGTCTAGCGGCCCAGAGACCCAGTACTTC.

This chain joins TRBV7-3 and TRBJ1-1; 9 nucleotides align to TRBD1. Per the germline V gene, CDR1 is SGHTA and CDR2 is FQGTGA. Unmatched junction bases numbered 8, after V lost 6 bases and J lost 3 bases. This CDR3 has 15 amino acids. The CDR3 bases are TGTGCCAGCAGACCACCGGGACAGGGTCACACTGAAGCTTTCTTT. Translating gives CASRPPGQGHTEAFF.